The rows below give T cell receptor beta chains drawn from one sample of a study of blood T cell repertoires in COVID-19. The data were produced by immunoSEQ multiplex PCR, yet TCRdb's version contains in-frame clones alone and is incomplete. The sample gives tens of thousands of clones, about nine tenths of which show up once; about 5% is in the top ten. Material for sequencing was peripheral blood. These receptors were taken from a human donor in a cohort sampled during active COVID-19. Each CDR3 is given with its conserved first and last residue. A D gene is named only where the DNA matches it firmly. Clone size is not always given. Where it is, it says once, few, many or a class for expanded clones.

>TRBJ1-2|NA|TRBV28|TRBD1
TGTGCCAGCAGTTTTCCCAGGGACAGGCAGGAGGGCTACACCTTC
CASSFPRDRQEGYTF
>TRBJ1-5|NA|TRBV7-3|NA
TGTGCCAGCAGCTTAGTAGGCGGAAATCAGCCCCAGCATTTT
CASSLVGGNQPQHF
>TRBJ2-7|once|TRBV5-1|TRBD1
TGCGCCAGCAGCCGCTTAGGGACAGCCCCCTACGAGCAGTACTTC
CASSRLGTAPYEQYF
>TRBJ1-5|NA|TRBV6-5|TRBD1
TGTGCCAGCAGAATACAGGGGGGAGCCAATCAGCCCCAGCATTTT
CASRIQGGANQPQHF
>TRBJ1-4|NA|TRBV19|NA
TGTGCCAGTAGTATAGATCGGGGAGAAAAACTGTTTTTT
CASSIDRGEKLFF
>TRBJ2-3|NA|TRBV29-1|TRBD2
TGCAGCGCAAAGGGGCGGGGGAAGGGGGATACGCAGTATTTT
CSAKGRGKGDTQYF
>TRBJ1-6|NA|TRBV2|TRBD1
TGTGCCATTCAGACAGGGAATTCACCCCTCCACTTT
CAIQTGNSPLHF
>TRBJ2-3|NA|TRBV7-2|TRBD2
TGTGCCAGCAGTTTGGGGACTAGCGGGTTCGGGGCAGATACGCAGTATTTT
CASSLGTSGFGADTQYF
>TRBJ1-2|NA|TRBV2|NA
TGTGCCAGCACCCCGGCGGGGCGCCGAGGCTACACCTTC
CASTPAGRRGYTF
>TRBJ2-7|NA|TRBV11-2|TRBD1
TGTGCCAGCAGCCCACGACAGGGCCTGGAGCAGTACTTC
CASSPRQGLEQYF
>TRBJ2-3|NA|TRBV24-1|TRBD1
TGTGCCACCAGTGACGCTACCCGGGACAGGACAGATACGCAGTATTTT
CATSDATRDRTDTQYF
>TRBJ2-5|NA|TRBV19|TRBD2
TGTGCCAGTAGTCGTCGACTAGCGGGAGCGGAGACCCAGTACTTC
CASSRRLAGAETQYF
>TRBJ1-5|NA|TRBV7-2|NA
TGTGCCAGCAGCTTAGGATCAGGGGCTAATCAGCCCCAGCATTTT
CASSLGSGANQPQHF
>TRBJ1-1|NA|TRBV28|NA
TGTGCCAGCAGTTCGGGTCAGGGGCTCCTTGAAGCTTTCTTT
CASSSGQGLLEAFF
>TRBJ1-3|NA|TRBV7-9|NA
TGTGCCAGCAGCTCTTCTTCCCCCGACACTGGAAACACCATATATTTT
CASSSSSPDTGNTIYF
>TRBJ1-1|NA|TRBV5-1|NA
TGCGCCAGCAGGGTTAGCGACACTGAAGCTTTCTTT
CASRVSDTEAFF
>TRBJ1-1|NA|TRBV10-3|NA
TGTGCCATCAGTGAGTCGACAGCGATCACTGAAGCTTTCTTT
CAISESTAITEAFF
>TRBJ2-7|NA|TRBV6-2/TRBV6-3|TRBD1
TGTGCCAGCAGTCTGGGACAGTCCTACGAGCAGTACTTC
CASSLGQSYEQYF